This TCR beta chain was profiled in a study of T cells in Graves' hyperthyroidism and ophthalmopathy. Whole-study results and caveats: Blood samples included most of the expanded thyroid clonotypes exceeding 0.001.

Amplified TCR beta CDR3 regions came from RNA transcripts. The TCR CDR3 was amplified in a first-round RT-PCR using the HTBI primer set. One entry per CDR3 protein results from TCRdb running MiXCR on the multiplex PCR reads. The sample yields approximately 410,000 distinct CDR3 sequences, roughly 14% seen once. There are many counts of this clonotype. Its specificity is not known. Germline lookup yields CDR1 SNHLY and CDR2 FYNNEI. Germline trimming cut 0 bases from V and 2 bases from J; bases unmatched to any gene: 3. The CDR3 length is 16 residues. This TCR was recovered from a man in his late teens or twenties with Graves' ophthalmopathy. Source material: blood. J is TRBJ2-7 and V is TRBV2, with TRBD1 identical over 11 bases. The CDR3 is CASSEALDRGPYEQYF. In nucleotides, the CDR3 is TGTGCCAGCAGTGAAGCCTTGGACAGGGGGCCCTACGAGCAGTACTTC.